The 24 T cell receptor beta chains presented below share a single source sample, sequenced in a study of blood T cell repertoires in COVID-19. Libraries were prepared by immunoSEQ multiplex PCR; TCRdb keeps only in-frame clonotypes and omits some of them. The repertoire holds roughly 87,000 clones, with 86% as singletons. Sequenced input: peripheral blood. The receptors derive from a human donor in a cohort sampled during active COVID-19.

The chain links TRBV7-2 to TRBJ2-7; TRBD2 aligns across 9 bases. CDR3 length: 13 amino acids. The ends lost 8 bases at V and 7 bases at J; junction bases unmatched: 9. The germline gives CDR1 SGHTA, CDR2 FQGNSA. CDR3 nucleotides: TGTGCCAGCGCCGCGGGGGGGCGCCTAGAGCAGTACTTC. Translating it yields CASAAGGRLEQYF.

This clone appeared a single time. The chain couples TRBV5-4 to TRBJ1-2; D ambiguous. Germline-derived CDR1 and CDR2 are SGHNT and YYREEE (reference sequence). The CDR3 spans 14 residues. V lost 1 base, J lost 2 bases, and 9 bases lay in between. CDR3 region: CASSLFNENYGYTF. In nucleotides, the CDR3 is TGTGCCAGCAGCTTGTTTAACGAGAACTATGGCTACACCTTC.

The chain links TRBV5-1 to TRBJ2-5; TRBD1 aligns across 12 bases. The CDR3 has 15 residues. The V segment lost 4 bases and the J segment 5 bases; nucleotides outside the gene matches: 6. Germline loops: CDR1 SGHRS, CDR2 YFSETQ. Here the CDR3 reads CASSRPGQGAETQYF. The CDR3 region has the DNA TGCGCCAGCAGCAGACCGGGACAGGGGGCTGAGACCCAGTACTTC. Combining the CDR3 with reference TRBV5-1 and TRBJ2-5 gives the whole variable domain KAGVTQTPRYLIKTRGQQVTLSCSPISGHRSVSWYQQTPGQGLQFLFEYFSETQRNKGNFPGRFSGRQFSNSRSEMNVSTLELGDSALYLCASSRPGQGAETQYFGPGTRLLVL.

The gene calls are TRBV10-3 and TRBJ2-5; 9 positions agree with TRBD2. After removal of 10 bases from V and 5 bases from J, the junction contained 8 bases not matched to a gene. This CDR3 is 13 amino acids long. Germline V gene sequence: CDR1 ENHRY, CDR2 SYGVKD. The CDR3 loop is CATGPSGGETQYF. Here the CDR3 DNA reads TGTGCCACCGGGCCCAGCGGGGGGGAGACCCAGTACTTC.

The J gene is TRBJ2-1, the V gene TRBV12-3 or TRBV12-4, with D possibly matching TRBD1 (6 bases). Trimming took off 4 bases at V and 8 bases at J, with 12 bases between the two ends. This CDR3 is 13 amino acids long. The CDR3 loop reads CASSSQGGYEQFF. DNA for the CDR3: TGTGCCAGCAGTTCACAGGGTGGCTATGAGCAGTTCTTC.

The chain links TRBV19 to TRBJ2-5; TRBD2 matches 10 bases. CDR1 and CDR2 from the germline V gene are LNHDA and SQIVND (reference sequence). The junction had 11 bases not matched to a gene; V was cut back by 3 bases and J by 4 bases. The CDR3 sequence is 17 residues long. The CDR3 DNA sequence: TGTGCCAGTAGTATCGGGCTAGCGGGAGATGCCAGAGAGACCCAGTACTTC. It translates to CASSIGLAGDARETQYF.

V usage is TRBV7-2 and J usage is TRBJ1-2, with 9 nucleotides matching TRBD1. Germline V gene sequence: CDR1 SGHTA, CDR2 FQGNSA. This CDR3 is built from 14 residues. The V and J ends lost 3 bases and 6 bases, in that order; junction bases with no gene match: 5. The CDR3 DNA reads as TGTGCCAGCAGCTTTCCGACAGGGGGAAATGGCTACACCTTC. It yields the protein CASSFPTGGNGYTF.

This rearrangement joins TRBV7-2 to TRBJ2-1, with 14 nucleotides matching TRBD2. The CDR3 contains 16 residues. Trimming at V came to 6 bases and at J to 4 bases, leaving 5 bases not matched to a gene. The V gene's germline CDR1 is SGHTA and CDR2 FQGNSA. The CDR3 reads CASSPRLAGGYNEQFF. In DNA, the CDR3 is TGTGCCAGCAGTCCCAGACTAGCGGGAGGGTACAATGAGCAGTTCTTC.

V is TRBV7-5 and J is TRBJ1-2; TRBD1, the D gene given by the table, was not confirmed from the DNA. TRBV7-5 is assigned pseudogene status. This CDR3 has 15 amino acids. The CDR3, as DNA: TGTGCCAGAAGCGATATATTAGGGACAGTGGGCGGCTACACCTTC. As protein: CARSDILGTVGGYTF.

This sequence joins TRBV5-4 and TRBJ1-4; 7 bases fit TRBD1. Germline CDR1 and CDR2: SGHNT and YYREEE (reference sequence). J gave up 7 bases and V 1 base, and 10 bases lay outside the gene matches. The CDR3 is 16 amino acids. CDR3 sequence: CASSLPLAGGGEKLFF. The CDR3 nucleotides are TGTGCCAGCAGCTTGCCCCTAGCAGGGGGAGGTGAAAAACTGTTTTTT.

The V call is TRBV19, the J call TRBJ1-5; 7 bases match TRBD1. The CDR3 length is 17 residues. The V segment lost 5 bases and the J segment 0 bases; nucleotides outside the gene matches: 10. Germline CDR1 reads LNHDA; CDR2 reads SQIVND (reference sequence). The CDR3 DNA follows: TGTGCCAGTAGTGCTAGACAGGGAGCTTATAGCAATCAGCCCCAGCATTTT. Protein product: CASSARQGAYSNQPQHF.

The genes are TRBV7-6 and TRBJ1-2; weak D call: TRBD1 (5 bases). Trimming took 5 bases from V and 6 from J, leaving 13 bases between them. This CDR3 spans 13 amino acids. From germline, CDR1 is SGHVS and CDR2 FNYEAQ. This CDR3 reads CASSPGGWDGYTF. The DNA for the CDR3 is TGTGCCAGCAGCCCTGGGGGGTGGGATGGCTACACCTTC.

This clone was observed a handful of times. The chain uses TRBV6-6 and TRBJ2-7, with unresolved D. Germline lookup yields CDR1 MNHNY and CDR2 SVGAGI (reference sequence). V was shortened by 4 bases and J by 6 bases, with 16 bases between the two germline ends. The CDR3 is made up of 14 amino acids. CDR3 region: CASSSPVSPGEQYF. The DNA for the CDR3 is TGTGCCAGCAGTTCCCCAGTGTCGCCAGGCGAGCAGTACTTC.

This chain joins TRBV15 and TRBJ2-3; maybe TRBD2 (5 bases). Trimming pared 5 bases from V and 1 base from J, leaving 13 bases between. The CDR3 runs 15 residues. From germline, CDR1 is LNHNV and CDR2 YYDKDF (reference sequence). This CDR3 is CATSWKGDGTDTQYF. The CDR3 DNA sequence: TGTGCCACCAGCTGGAAGGGAGATGGCACAGATACGCAGTATTTT.

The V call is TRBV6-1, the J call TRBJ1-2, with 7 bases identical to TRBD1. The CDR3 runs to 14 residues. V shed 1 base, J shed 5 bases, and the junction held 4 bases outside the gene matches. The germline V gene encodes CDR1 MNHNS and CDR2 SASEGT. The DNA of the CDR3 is TGTGCCAGCAGTGAAGAAGGGACAGTGTATGGCTACACCTTC. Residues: CASSEEGTVYGYTF.

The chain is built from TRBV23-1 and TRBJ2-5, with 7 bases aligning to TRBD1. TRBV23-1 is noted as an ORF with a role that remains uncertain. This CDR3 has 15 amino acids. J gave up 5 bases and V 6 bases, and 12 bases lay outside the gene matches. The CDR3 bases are TGCGCCAGCAGCTCTAAAGGACAGGCTATGGAGACCCAGTACTTC. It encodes CASSSKGQAMETQYF.

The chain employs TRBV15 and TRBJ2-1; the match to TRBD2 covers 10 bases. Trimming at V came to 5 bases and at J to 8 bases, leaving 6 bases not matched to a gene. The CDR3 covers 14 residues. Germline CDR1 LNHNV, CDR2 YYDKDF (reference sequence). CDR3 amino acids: CATSERTSGHEQFF. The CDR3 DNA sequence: TGTGCCACCAGCGAAAGGACTAGCGGCCATGAGCAGTTCTTC. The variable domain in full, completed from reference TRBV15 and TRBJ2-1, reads DAMVIQNPRYQVTQFGKPVTLSCSQTLNHNVMYWYQQKSSQAPKLLFHYYDKDFNNEADTPDNFQSRRPNTSFCFLDIRSPGLGDTAMYLCATSERTSGHEQFFGPGTRLTVL.

In nucleotides, the CDR3 is TGCGCCAGCAGCCAAGATTTGGTGAGGGGGACGCCCTACAATGAGCAGTTCTTC. Its translation is CASSQDLVRGTPYNEQFF. V gene TRBV4-3 combines with J gene TRBJ2-1, with a possible D match to TRBD1 (6 bases). The germline V gene has CDR1 LGHNA and CDR2 YSLEER. The V gene lost 0 bases and the J gene lost 2 bases, with 17 bases spanning the gap. The CDR3 extends over 18 amino acids.

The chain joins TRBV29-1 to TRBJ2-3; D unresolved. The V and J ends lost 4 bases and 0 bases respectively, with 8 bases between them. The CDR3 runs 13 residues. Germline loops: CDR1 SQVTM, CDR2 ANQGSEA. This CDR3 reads CSVASTSTDTQYF. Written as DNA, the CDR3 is TGCAGCGTTGCGAGTACTAGCACAGATACGCAGTATTTT.

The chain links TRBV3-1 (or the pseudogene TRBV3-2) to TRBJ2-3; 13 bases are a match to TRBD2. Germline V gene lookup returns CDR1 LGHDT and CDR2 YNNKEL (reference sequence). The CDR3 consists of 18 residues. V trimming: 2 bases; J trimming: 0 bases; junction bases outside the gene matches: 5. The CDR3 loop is CASSQPTTSGGSTDTQYF. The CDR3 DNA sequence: TGTGCCAGCAGCCAACCGACGACTAGCGGGGGGAGCACAGATACGCAGTATTTT.

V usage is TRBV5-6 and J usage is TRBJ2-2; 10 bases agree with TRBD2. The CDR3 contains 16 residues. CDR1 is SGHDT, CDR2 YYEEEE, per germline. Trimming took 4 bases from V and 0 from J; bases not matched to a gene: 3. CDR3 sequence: CASSIAGGTNTGELFF. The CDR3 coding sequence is TGTGCCAGCAGCATAGCGGGGGGTACGAACACCGGGGAGCTGTTTTTT.

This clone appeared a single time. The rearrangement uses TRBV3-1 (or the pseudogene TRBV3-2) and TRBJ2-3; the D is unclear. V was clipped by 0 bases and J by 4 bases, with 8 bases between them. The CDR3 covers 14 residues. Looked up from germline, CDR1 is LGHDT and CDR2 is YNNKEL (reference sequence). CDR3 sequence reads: CASSQDPRSDTQYF. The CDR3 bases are TGTGCCAGCAGCCAAGACCCGCGATCAGATACGCAGTATTTT.

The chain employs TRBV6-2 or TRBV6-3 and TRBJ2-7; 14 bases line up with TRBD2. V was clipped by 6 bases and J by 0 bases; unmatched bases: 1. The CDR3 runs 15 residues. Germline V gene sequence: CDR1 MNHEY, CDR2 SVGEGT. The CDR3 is CASSGTSGSSYEQYF. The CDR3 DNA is TGTGCCAGCAGCGGGACTAGCGGGAGCTCCTACGAGCAGTACTTC.

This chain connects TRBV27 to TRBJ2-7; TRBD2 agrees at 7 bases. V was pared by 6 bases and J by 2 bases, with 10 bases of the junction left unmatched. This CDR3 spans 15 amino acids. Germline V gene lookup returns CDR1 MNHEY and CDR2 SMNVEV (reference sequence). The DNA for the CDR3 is TGTGCCAGCAGGTTAGCGGGTGGGTTCGCCTACGAGCAGTACTTC. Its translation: CASRLAGGFAYEQYF.